A single sample is the source of the 24 T cell receptor beta chains below, sequenced in a study of CD8+ T cells in alopecia areata. Treatment in this sample: oral pan-JAK inhibitor, 5-10 mg twice daily. Reverse transcribed after extraction, RNA yielded cDNA as the sequencing template. Some clones are missing from TCRdb's copy, which holds only in-frame ones; the method was immunoSEQ multiplex PCR. Found here are some 42,000 clones, roughly 89% of them singletons; the top ten hold 18%. The specimen was CD8+ T cells sorted from blood, collected at week 24, from a patient treated with tofacitinib. The receptors here all came from a human donor with alopecia areata.

This rearrangement joins TRBV28 to TRBJ1-5; D gene ambiguous. Germline CDR1 is MDHEN and CDR2 is SYDVKM. This CDR3 has 14 amino acids. Trimming took 7 bases from V and 5 from J, leaving 15 bases between them. This CDR3 is CASTQSTGYQPQHF. DNA for the CDR3: TGTGCCAGCACGCAGAGTACTGGCTATCAGCCCCAGCATTTT.

This rearrangement joins TRBV5-4 to TRBJ2-5; the D gene is possibly TRBD2 (6 bases). The CDR3 contains 16 residues. V shed 4 bases and J shed 0 bases, with 16 bases lying between them. Germline V gene lookup returns CDR1 SGHNT and CDR2 YYREEE (reference sequence). This CDR3 reads CASSPVYGGNQETQYF. The CDR3 region has the DNA TGTGCCAGCAGCCCCGTATACGGGGGTAACCAAGAGACCCAGTACTTC.

V is TRBV7-6 and J is TRBJ2-3; 9 nucleotides align to TRBD1. J gave up 3 bases and V 2 bases, and 3 bases lay outside the gene matches. Germline CDR1 and CDR2: SGHVS and FNYEAQ. The CDR3 contains 15 residues. CDR3 nucleotide sequence: TGTGCCAGCAGCTTAAACAGGGGGCTTACAGATACGCAGTATTTT. As protein: CASSLNRGLTDTQYF.

The chain carries TRBV9 and TRBJ2-7, with D possibly being TRBD1 (7 bases). The CDR3 runs 16 residues. Trimming stripped 0 bases from V and 3 bases from J, with 16 bases between. Germline V CDR1 and CDR2: SGDLS, YYNGEE. CDR3: CASSVDGGTANYEQYF. CDR3 in DNA: TGTGCCAGCAGCGTAGACGGAGGGACAGCCAACTACGAGCAGTACTTC.

This sequence joins TRBV4-1 and TRBJ2-7; perhaps TRBD1 as D (6 bases). The CDR3 loop spans 14 amino acids. V was pared by 0 bases and J by 4 bases, with 10 bases between. The germline V gene encodes CDR1 MGHRA and CDR2 YSYEKL. The CDR3 spells CASSQEDGTYEQYF. The CDR3 DNA sequence: TGCGCCAGCAGCCAAGAAGACGGGACATACGAGCAGTACTTC.

A single count supports this clone. V and J are TRBV25-1 and TRBJ1-2; perhaps TRBD1 as D (6 bases). V was clipped by 1 base and J by 14 bases, with 20 bases between them. The CDR3 totals 14 residues. CDR1 MGHDK and CDR2 SYGVNS come from the germline V gene. The CDR3 is CASSEWTDRSTLTF. CDR3 sequence (DNA): TGTGCCAGCAGTGAATGGACAGACCGATCGACCTTAACCTTC.

The chain couples TRBV7-2 to TRBJ2-2; the D is unclear. The CDR3 totals 13 residues. Trimming removed 1 base from V and 6 bases from J, with 6 bases in between. Per germline, CDR1 SGHTA and CDR2 FQGNSA. CDR3 DNA sequence: TGTGCCAGCAGCTTAGTTTGGCCCGGGGAGCTGTTTTTT. This codes for CASSLVWPGELFF.

On this clone itself: Germline is not matched at one junction end, which may reflect a read error. The chain couples TRBV11-2 to TRBJ2-5, with TRBD2 matching over 8 bases. This CDR3 has 16 residues. The V gene's germline CDR1 is SGHAT and CDR2 FQNNGV. For the CDR3, the DNA is TGTGCCAGCACCTTACCCAGCGGGGGACCTGGGGAGACCCAGTACTTC. Translation gives CASTLPSGGPGETQYF.

The V gene is TRBV6-4, the J gene TRBJ2-2, with D tentatively TRBD1 (5 bases). The CDR3 is made up of 16 amino acids. Germline lookup yields CDR1 MRHNA and CDR2 SNTAGT. Trimming pared 0 bases from V and 6 bases from J, leaving 14 bases between. The CDR3 nucleotides are TGTGCCAGCAGTGACTCAATGGGAACAGGTTCCGGGGAGCTGTTTTTT. This translates into CASSDSMGTGSGELFF.

V and J are TRBV27 and TRBJ2-7, with 8 bases fitting TRBD2. Per germline, CDR1 MNHEY and CDR2 SMNVEV (reference sequence). The trim removed 6 bases at V and 5 bases at J, leaving 12 bases unmatched. This CDR3 is built from 15 residues. CDR3: CASRTTSGAWNEQYF. CDR3 nucleotide sequence: TGTGCCAGCAGGACTACTAGCGGTGCCTGGAACGAGCAGTACTTC.

This chain uses TRBV11-2 with TRBJ2-7, with TRBD1 identical over 8 bases. V lost 1 base and J lost 3; bases outside the gene matches: 2. Germline CDR1 is SGHAT and CDR2 is FQNNGV. CDR3 size: 14 residues. CDR3 coding DNA: TGTGCCAGCAGCTTAGGGACAGGGTACTACGAGCAGTACTTC. This sequence encodes CASSLGTGYYEQYF.

The rearrangement uses TRBV7-2 and TRBJ2-1, with TRBD1 as a possible D gene (5 bases). Germline loops: CDR1 SGHTA, CDR2 FQGNSA. The CDR3 is made up of 15 amino acids. The V and J ends lost 5 bases and 1 base respectively, with 12 bases between them. The CDR3 sequence is CASSLGVTSYNEQFF. The CDR3 DNA sequence: TGTGCCAGCAGCCTAGGGGTGACGTCCTACAATGAGCAGTTCTTC. Looking up the rest from reference TRBV7-2 and TRBJ2-1 gives the full variable domain: GAGVSQSPSNKVTEKGKDVELRCDPISGHTALYWYRQSLGQGLEFLIYFQGNSAPDKSGLPSDRFSAERTGGSVSTLTIQRTQQEDSAVYLCASSLGVTSYNEQFFGPGTRLTVL.

The V gene is TRBV15, the J gene TRBJ2-5; the match to TRBD1 covers 7 bases. The J call is doubtful: the DNA matches TRBJ2-7 better. The V gene's germline CDR1 is LNHNV and CDR2 YYDKDF (reference sequence). CDR3 length: 14 amino acids. The CDR3: CATSREGGNYEQYF. In DNA form, the CDR3 reads TGTGCCACCAGCAGAGAAGGGGGCAACTACGAGCAGTACTTC.

This clone was seen only once. In the same sample, other DNA sequences code for this CDR3. The gene calls are TRBV7-2 and TRBJ2-7; D perhaps matches TRBD1 (5 bases). Trimming shortened V by 6 bases and J by 4 bases, and 13 bases separated the two germline ends. Germline values: CDR1 SGHTA, CDR2 FQGNSA. The CDR3 is made up of 13 amino acids. The CDR3: CASRPGQSYEQYF. CDR3 nucleotide sequence: TGTGCCAGCAGGCCTGGACAAAGTTACGAGCAGTACTTC.

The V call is TRBV29-1, the J call TRBJ2-3; D might be TRBD2 (6 bases). This CDR3 comprises 15 residues. Germline CDR1 SQVTM, CDR2 ANQGSEA. Trimming pared 0 bases from V and 3 bases from J, leaving 13 bases between. The CDR3 coding sequence is TGCAGCGTTGAAGAGGAGGGGTGGAGGACAGATACGCAGTATTTT. It codes for CSVEEEGWRTDTQYF.

The chain uses TRBV6-1 and TRBJ2-3; 8 bases align to TRBD1. CDR1 MNHNS and CDR2 SASEGT come from the germline V gene. V lost 4 bases and J lost 4; bases outside the gene matches: 7. CDR3 size: 15 residues. In nucleotides, the CDR3 is TGTGCCAGCAGTGGACGGGACAGGCAGGCAGATACGCAGTATTTT. It codes for CASSGRDRQADTQYF.

The chain uses TRBV30 and TRBJ2-5; TRBD1 matches at 7 bases. Matching the DNA end better, TRBJ2-7 makes the J call doubtful. There are 13 residues in the CDR3. Germline V gene lookup returns CDR1 GTSNPN and CDR2 SVGIG (reference sequence). The chain's CDR3 is CAWTEGTDYEQYF. CDR3 bases: TGTGCCTGGACCGAAGGGACAGATTACGAGCAGTACTTC.

V is TRBV4-1 and J is TRBJ2-3; TRBD2 aligns across 8 bases. Per the germline V gene, CDR1 is MGHRA and CDR2 is YSYEKL. The length of the CDR3 is 16 residues. V gave up 7 bases and J gave up 2 bases; unmatched junction bases: 11. Here the CDR3 DNA reads TGCGCCAGCAACCCCTTGGCGGGGGGTTTCACAGATACGCAGTATTTT. Its protein is CASNPLAGGFTDTQYF.

This chain links TRBV7-3 with TRBJ2-3; D call uncertain. Trimming removed 8 bases from V and 0 bases from J, with 9 bases in between. The CDR3 sequence is 13 residues long. From germline, CDR1 is SGHTA and CDR2 FQGTGA. The CDR3 sequence: CASSVISTDTQYF. The CDR3 DNA reads TGTGCCAGCTCAGTTATTAGCACAGATACGCAGTATTTT.

The chain is built from TRBV6-6 and TRBJ1-2; D call uncertain. Germline loops: CDR1 MNHNY, CDR2 SVGAGI (reference sequence). The V and J ends lost 7 bases and 8 bases respectively, with 14 bases between them. This CDR3 contains 12 residues. CDR3 loop: CASTSSPWGYTF. The CDR3 region has the DNA TGTGCCAGCACCAGTAGCCCGTGGGGCTACACCTTC.

CDR3 sequence: CASSYTSGGRTDTQYF. The CDR3 DNA follows: TGTGCCAGCAGTTATACTAGCGGGGGGCGCACAGATACGCAGTATTTT. The chain uses TRBV6-6 and TRBJ2-3; 12 bases fit TRBD2. The germline CDR1 and CDR2 sequences are MNHNY and SVGAGI (reference sequence). The J segment lost 1 base and the V segment lost 3 bases, leaving 2 bases of the junction unmatched. The CDR3 has 16 residues.

This clone occurred a few times. V gene TRBV27 combines with J gene TRBJ2-5, with a possible D match to TRBD1 (5 bases). Between the trimmed V and J ends, which lost 5 bases and 4 bases, there was a span of 14 bases. The CDR3 extends over 14 amino acids. In germline, CDR1 is MNHEY, CDR2 SMNVEV (reference sequence). The CDR3 reads CASSPGQRLETQYF. The CDR3 coding sequence is TGTGCCAGCAGTCCCGGACAACGGCTAGAGACCCAGTACTTC.

The V gene is TRBV23-1, the J gene TRBJ2-5; D unresolved. TRBV23-1 qualifies as an ORF whose function is uncertain. The germline V and J ends were trimmed by 8 bases and 1 base, with 17 bases remaining between them. The CDR3 runs to 15 residues. CDR3 DNA: TGCGCCAGCCCCGACCTCCGGCTACGCCAAGAGACCCAGTACTTC. Protein sequence: CASPDLRLRQETQYF.

The chain uses TRBV30 and TRBJ2-7, with 8 bases matching TRBD2. The CDR3 is 14 residues long. Germline CDR1 is GTSNPN and CDR2 is SVGIG (reference sequence). V lost 0 bases, J lost 4 bases, and 5 bases stayed unmatched. The CDR3 reads CAWSVSSGGYEQYF. CDR3 sequence (DNA): TGTGCCTGGAGTGTGTCCAGCGGGGGTTACGAGCAGTACTTC. The full variable domain, in which reference TRBV30 and TRBJ2-7 provide the parts outside the CDR3, is SQTIHQWPATLVQPVGSPLSLECTVEGTSNPNLYWYRQAAGRGLQLLFYSVGIGQISSEVPQNLSASRPQDRQFILSSKKLLLSDSGFYLCAWSVSSGGYEQYFGPGTRLTVT.